This record looks at one T cell receptor (beta chain) sequence and its context. Its target is unknown. The CDR3 spans 16 residues. Trimming removed 3 bases from V and 5 bases from J, with 19 bases in between. Germline V lookup: CDR1 ENHRY, CDR2 SYGVKD. This record belongs to a study of OX40 agonist ivuxolimab in advanced cancers. Overall study context: Patients with hepatocellular carcinoma, melanoma, renal cell or head and neck cancer made up the dose-escalation patients. Regarding the study as a whole: On average, CD8+ T cells had more expanded clones than CD4+.

The assay was immunoSEQ multiplex PCR, and TCRdb's table has in-frame clones only and misses some. The sample contains 65,000 to 70,000 clones, roughly nine tenths of which appear only once. The chain carries TRBV10-3 and TRBJ1-2, with D maybe TRBD1 (5 bases). Specimen: CD4+ or CD8+ T cells sorted from blood, collected in a trial of the OX40 agonist ivuxolimab. This receptor was obtained from an adult with an advanced solid tumor such as melanoma, head and neck, liver or kidney cancer. CDR3 sequence: CAISEAGTTGAYGYTF. CDR3 nucleotide sequence: TGTGCCATCAGTGAAGCTGGGACTACCGGGGCGTATGGCTACACCTTC.